These 9 T cell receptor beta chains share one sample of origin, sequenced in a study of blood T cell repertoires in COVID-19. Assay used: immunoSEQ multiplex PCR; TCRdb lists only in-frame clones, some missing. The data contain about 120,000 clones, 79% of them singletons. Input material: peripheral blood. These receptors were taken from a woman older than 75 with acute or convalescent COVID-19.

V is TRBV7-9 and J is TRBJ2-2; D call uncertain. Germline V gene sequence: CDR1 SEHNR, CDR2 FQNEAQ (reference sequence). The length of the CDR3 is 14 residues. V lost 7 bases, J lost 1 base, and 10 bases lay in between. CDR3 sequence reads: CASTGEQNTGELFF. CDR3 nucleotides: TGTGCCAGCACCGGAGAGCAGAACACCGGGGAGCTGTTTTTT.

This chain links TRBV5-1 with TRBJ1-2, with D maybe TRBD1 (5 bases). V lost 4 bases and J lost 2, with 9 bases in between. The CDR3 sequence is 13 residues long. CDR1 is SGHRS and CDR2 is YFSETQ in the germline V gene. CDR3 nucleotide sequence: TGCGCCAGCAGCCCGGGGGGAAACTATGGCTACACCTTC. Translating gives CASSPGGNYGYTF. Complete variable domain (other parts from reference TRBV5-1 and TRBJ1-2): KAGVTQTPRYLIKTRGQQVTLSCSPISGHRSVSWYQQTPGQGLQFLFEYFSETQRNKGNFPGRFSGRQFSNSRSEMNVSTLELGDSALYLCASSPGGNYGYTFGSGTRLTVV.

The rearrangement links TRBV3-1 (or the pseudogene TRBV3-2) to TRBJ1-3; D is unresolved. Trimming removed 0 bases at V and 0 bases at J, with 6 bases between. Germline V gene data show CDR1 as LGHDT and CDR2 as YNNKEL (reference sequence). The CDR3 is made up of 15 amino acids. The CDR3: CASSQDRSSGNTIYF. Written as DNA, the CDR3 is TGTGCCAGCAGCCAAGATCGTAGCTCTGGAAACACCATATATTTT.

The chain links TRBV11-2 to TRBJ2-1, with 9 bases matching TRBD1. Unmatched junction bases numbered 9, after V lost 6 bases and J lost 6 bases. In germline, CDR1 is SGHAT, CDR2 FQNNGV. The CDR3 runs to 15 residues. The DNA of the CDR3 is TGTGCCAGCAGTCTTAACAGGGGGCCCTTCAATGAGCAGTTCTTC. As protein: CASSLNRGPFNEQFF.

The CDR3 loop reads CASSHQGSYGYTF. In nucleotides, the CDR3 is TGTGCCAGCAGCCACCAGGGTAGCTATGGCTACACCTTC. This sequence joins TRBV11-1 and TRBJ1-2; a weak D match, TRBD1 (5 bases). Germline loops: CDR1 SGHAT, CDR2 FQDESV (reference sequence). The CDR3 contains 13 residues. The V and J ends lost 5 bases and 4 bases respectively, with 11 bases between them. Using reference TRBV11-1 and TRBJ1-2 for the parts outside the CDR3, the full variable domain is EAEVAQSPRYKITEKSQAVAFWCDPISGHATLYWYRQILGQGPELLVQFQDESVVDDSQLPKDRFSAERLKGVDSTLKIQPAELGDSAMYLCASSHQGSYGYTFGSGTRLTVV.

The CDR3 region has the DNA TGTGCCAGCAGCGTCCCCAGGGGGCAAAACACTGAAGCTTTCTTT. Translation: CASSVPRGQNTEAFF. This chain connects TRBV5-5 to TRBJ1-1; TRBD1 agrees at 8 bases. V lost 4 bases and J lost 2; bases outside the gene matches: 7. The CDR3 runs 15 residues. From germline, CDR1 is SGHKS and CDR2 YYEKEE (reference sequence). The full variable domain, its missing parts supplied by reference TRBV5-5 and TRBJ1-1, is DAGVTQSPTHLIKTRGQQVTLRCSPISGHKSVSWYQQVLGQGPQFIFQYYEKEERGRGNFPDRFSARQFPNYSSELNVNALLLGDSALYLCASSVPRGQNTEAFFGQGTRLTVV.

The rearrangement uses TRBV29-1 and TRBJ2-5; D possibly corresponds to TRBD2 (6 bases). The CDR3 is 12 amino acids. CDR1 is SQVTM and CDR2 is ANQGSEA in the germline V gene. V was trimmed by 0 bases and J by 9 bases, leaving 11 bases between them. CDR3 DNA sequence: TGCAGCGTTGAAGACTTCGGCGGGGCCCAGTACTTC. This gives the protein CSVEDFGGAQYF.

V is TRBV2 and J is TRBJ2-7; TRBD2 matches at 9 bases. CDR1 and CDR2 from the germline V gene are SNHLY and FYNNEI. This CDR3 has 14 residues. V shed 6 bases and J 5 bases; nucleotides not matched to a gene: 8. The CDR3 here is CASRAGGRYDEQYF. In DNA form, the CDR3 reads TGTGCCAGCAGGGCGGGAGGGAGGTATGACGAGCAGTACTTC. The whole variable domain, remainder taken from reference TRBV2 and TRBJ2-7, is EPEVTQTPSHQVTQMGQEVILRCVPISNHLYFYWYRQILGQKVEFLVSFYNNEISEKSEIFDDQFSVERPDGSNFTLKIRSTKLEDSAMYFCASRAGGRYDEQYFGPGTRLTVT.

The V and J genes are TRBV7-2 and TRBJ1-1, with TRBD1 as a possible D gene (6 bases). There are 13 residues in the CDR3. Germline V lookup: CDR1 SGHTA, CDR2 FQGNSA. V was clipped by 4 bases and J by 3 bases, with 9 bases between them. DNA for the CDR3: TGTGCCAGCAGCTCGGACAGATACACTGAAGCTTTCTTT. This gives the protein CASSSDRYTEAFF.